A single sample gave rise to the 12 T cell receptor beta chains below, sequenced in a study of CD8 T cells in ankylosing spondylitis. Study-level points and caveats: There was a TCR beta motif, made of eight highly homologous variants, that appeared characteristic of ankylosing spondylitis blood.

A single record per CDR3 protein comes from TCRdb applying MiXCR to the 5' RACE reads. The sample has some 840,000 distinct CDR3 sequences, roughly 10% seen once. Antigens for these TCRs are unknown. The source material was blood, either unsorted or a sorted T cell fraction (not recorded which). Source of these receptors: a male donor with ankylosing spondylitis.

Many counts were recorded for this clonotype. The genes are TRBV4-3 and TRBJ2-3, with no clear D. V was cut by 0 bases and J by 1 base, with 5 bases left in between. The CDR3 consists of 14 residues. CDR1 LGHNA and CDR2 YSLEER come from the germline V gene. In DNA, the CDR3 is TGCGCCAGCAGCCAAGAAACAGGCACAGATACGCAGTATTTT. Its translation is CASSQETGTDTQYF.

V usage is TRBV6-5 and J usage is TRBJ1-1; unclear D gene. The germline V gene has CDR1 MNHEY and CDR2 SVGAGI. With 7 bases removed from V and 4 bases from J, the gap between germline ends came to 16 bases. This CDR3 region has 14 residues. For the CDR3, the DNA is TGTGCCAGCATTTTCGGGAGGTTGGCCACTGAAGCTTTCTTT. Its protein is CASIFGRLATEAFF.

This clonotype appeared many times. CDR3 loop: CASSPPPRFGNTIYF. CDR3 nucleotide sequence: TGTGCCAGCAGCCCACCCCCGAGGTTTGGAAACACCATATATTTT. The V gene is TRBV7-9, the J gene TRBJ1-3, with unresolved D. The CDR3 contains 15 residues. Germline CDR1 and CDR2: SEHNR and FQNEAQ (reference sequence). V was trimmed by 5 bases and J by 3 bases, leaving 14 bases between them.

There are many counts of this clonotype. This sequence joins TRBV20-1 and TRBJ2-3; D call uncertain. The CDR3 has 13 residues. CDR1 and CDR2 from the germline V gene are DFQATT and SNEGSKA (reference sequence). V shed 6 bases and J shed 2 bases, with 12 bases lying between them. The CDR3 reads CSARREDTDTQYF. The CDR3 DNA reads TGCAGTGCCCGGCGCGAAGACACAGATACGCAGTATTTT.

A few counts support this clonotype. CDR3 nucleotides: TGTGCCAGCAGTTCCCAGACATACCAGAGGTATGGCTACACCTTC. This encodes CASSSQTYQRYGYTF. This sequence joins TRBV6-5 and TRBJ1-2, with D hard to call. Germline V lookup: CDR1 MNHEY, CDR2 SVGAGI. V shed 4 bases and J shed 5 bases, with 17 bases lying between them. This CDR3 is built from 15 residues.

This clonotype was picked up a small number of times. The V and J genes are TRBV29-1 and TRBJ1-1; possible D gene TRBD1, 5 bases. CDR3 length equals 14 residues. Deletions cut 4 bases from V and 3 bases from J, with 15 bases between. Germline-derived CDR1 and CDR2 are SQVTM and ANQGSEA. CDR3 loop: CSVVTGHMDTEAFF. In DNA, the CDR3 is TGCAGCGTTGTCACAGGCCATATGGACACTGAAGCTTTCTTT.

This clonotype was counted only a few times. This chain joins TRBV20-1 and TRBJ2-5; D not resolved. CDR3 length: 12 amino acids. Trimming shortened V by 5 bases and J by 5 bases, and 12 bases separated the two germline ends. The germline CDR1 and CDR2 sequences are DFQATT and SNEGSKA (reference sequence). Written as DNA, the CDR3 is TGCAGTGCTTGGAGATTATCGGAGACCCAGTACTTC. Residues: CSAWRLSETQYF.

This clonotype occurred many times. For the CDR3, the DNA is TGTGCCAGCAGCTTAGTTGGACAGCTAGATCAGCCCCAGCATTTT. Amino acids: CASSLVGQLDQPQHF. The genes are TRBV7-2 and TRBJ1-5, with TRBD1 as a possible D gene (6 bases). CDR3 length: 15 amino acids. The V end was cut by 1 base, the J end by 5 bases, with 12 bases between. The germline V gene encodes CDR1 SGHTA and CDR2 FQGNSA.

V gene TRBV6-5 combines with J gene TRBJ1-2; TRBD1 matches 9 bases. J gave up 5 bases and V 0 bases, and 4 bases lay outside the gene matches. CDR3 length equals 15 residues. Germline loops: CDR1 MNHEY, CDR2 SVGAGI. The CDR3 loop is CASSYSLGTGYGYTF. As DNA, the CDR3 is TGTGCCAGCAGTTACTCGCTGGGGACAGGGTATGGCTACACCTTC.

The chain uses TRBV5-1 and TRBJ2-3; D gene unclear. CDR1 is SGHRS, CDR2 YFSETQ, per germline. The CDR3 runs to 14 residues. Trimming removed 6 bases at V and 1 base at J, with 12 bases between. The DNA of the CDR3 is TGCGCCAGCACCCCCGTGGCCGGCACAGATACGCAGTATTTT. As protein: CASTPVAGTDTQYF.

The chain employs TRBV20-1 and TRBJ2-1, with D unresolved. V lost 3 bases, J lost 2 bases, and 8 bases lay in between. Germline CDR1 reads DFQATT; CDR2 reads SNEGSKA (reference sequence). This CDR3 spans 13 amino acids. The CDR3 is CSASWPAYNEQFF. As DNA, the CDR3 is TGCAGTGCTAGTTGGCCGGCCTACAATGAGCAGTTCTTC.

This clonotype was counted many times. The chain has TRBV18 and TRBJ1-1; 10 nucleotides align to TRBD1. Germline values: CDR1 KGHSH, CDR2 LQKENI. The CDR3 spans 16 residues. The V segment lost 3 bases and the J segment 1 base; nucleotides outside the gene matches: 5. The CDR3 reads CASSPGTGAANTEAFF. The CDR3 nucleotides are TGTGCCAGCTCACCCGGGACAGGGGCCGCGAACACTGAAGCTTTCTTT.